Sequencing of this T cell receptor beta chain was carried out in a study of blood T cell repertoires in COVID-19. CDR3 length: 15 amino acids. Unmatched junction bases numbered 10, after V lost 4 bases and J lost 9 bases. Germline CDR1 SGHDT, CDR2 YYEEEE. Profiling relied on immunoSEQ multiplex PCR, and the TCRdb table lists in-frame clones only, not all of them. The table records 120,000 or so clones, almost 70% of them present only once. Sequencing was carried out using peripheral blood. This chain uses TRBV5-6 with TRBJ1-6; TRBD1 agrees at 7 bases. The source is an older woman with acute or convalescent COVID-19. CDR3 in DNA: TGTGCCAGCAGCCGGAAAGACAGGGTTACTTCACCCCTCCACTTT. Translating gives CASSRKDRVTSPLHF. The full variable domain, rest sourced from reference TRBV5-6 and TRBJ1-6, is DAGVTQSPTHLIKTRGQQVTLRCSPKSGHDTVSWYQQALGQGPQFIFQYYEEEERQRGNFPDRFSGHQFPNYSSELNVNALLLGDSALYLCASSRKDRVTSPLHFGNGTRLTVT.